Below are 29 T cell receptor beta chains sequenced from a single sample in a study of molecular identifiers for immune sequencing clone quantification. Each CDR3 protein gets one entry after TCRdb re-called the PCR reads with MiXCR. The table includes roughly 100,000 distinct CDR3 sequences, 35% detected once. Material: naive CD8+ T cells from blood, with Jurkat cell RNA spiked in. As to subset: FACS-sorted CD8+CD4-CCR7+CD45RA+ naive T cells. The source is a human donor in good health. Some libraries in this study had Jurkat cell RNA spiked in.

This clonotype was seen more than once but under ten times. This chain connects TRBV13 to TRBJ1-1, with D possibly being TRBD1 (6 bases). The CDR3 is made up of 17 amino acids. Trimming removed 5 bases from V and 3 bases from J, with 22 bases in between. Germline V CDR1 and CDR2: PRHDT, FYEKMQ (reference sequence). The CDR3 protein is CASSIRGSPLVDTEAFF. DNA of the CDR3: TGTGCCAGCAGCATAAGGGGGTCCCCCTTAGTGGACACTGAAGCTTTCTTT.

This clonotype turned up a few times. The CDR3 DNA is TGTGCCAGCGGAGGGACCTTATGGGGGGCAGATACGCAGTATTTT. Translated: CASGGTLWGADTQYF. V usage is TRBV19 and J usage is TRBJ2-3; tentatively, D is TRBD2 (6 bases). This CDR3 spans 15 amino acids. The V and J ends lost 9 bases and 4 bases respectively, with 20 bases between them. CDR1 is LNHDA and CDR2 is SQIVND in the germline V gene (reference sequence).

This clonotype was seen repeatedly, ten times or more. This chain uses TRBV2 with TRBJ2-7; D remains ambiguous. Trimming pared 5 bases from V and 6 bases from J, leaving 5 bases between. The CDR3 extends over 10 amino acids. Germline V CDR1 and CDR2: SNHLY, FYNNEI. The CDR3 nucleotides are TGTGCCAGCAGTCATAGCGAGCAGTACTTC. Translated, it gives CASSHSEQYF.

This clonotype was counted many times. This chain uses TRBV7-3 with TRBJ1-1, with D possibly matching TRBD1 (6 bases). V was pared by 5 bases and J by 6 bases, with 16 bases between. The CDR3 consists of 14 residues. Germline V gene lookup returns CDR1 SGHTA and CDR2 FQGTGA. CDR3 sequence: CASSTLDRLPEAFF. The CDR3 nucleotides are TGTGCCAGCAGCACGCTGGACAGACTCCCTGAAGCTTTCTTT.

Worth noting for this clonotype: A much larger clonotype is one base distant, so this may be a read error. The CDR3 ends on some other residue instead of the conserved phenylalanine or tryptophan, so this is likely a read error. This chain joins TRBV7-2 and TRBJ2-5; D is uncertain. There are 13 residues in the CDR3. Germline CDR1 is SGHTA and CDR2 is FQGNSA. V lost 7 bases, J lost 1 base, and 10 bases lay in between. The CDR3 reads CASKTSFQETQYI. The CDR3 DNA is TGTGCCAGCAAGACCTCTTTCCAAGAGACCCAGTACATC.

This chain links TRBV24-1 with TRBJ2-1, with a possible D match to TRBD1 (6 bases). V lost 4 bases, J lost 5 bases, and 14 bases lay in between. Per the germline V gene, CDR1 is KGHDR and CDR2 is SFDVKD. This CDR3 has 15 amino acids. CDR3 DNA sequence: TGTGCCACCAGTGACCCCGGGACAAGAAACAATGAGCAGTTCTTC. Translation: CATSDPGTRNNEQFF.

This clonotype has more than one count but fewer than ten. The rearrangement links TRBV7-6 to TRBJ2-1, with 12 nucleotides matching TRBD2. V was clipped by 5 bases and J by 3 bases; unmatched bases: 5. The CDR3 totals 16 residues. Per germline, CDR1 SGHVS and CDR2 FNYEAQ. CDR3 DNA sequence: TGTGCCAGCAGCGACCGACTAGCGGGAGTCTACAATGAGCAGTTCTTC. As protein: CASSDRLAGVYNEQFF.

Judged by abundance, this clonotype is hyperexpanded. The chain combines TRBV27 with TRBJ2-1, with 10 bases lining up with TRBD2. The CDR3 covers 16 residues. V lost 2 bases to trimming and J lost 2 bases; unmatched junction nucleotides: 3. The germline CDR1 and CDR2 sequences are MNHEY and SMNVEV (reference sequence). Here the CDR3 DNA reads TGTGCCAGCAGTTTAACTAGCGGGGCCACCTACAATGAGCAGTTCTTC. Protein: CASSLTSGATYNEQFF.

Details on this clonotype: A much more abundant neighbour one base away suggests this may be a read error. The chain employs TRBV4-2 and TRBJ1-1; no clear D gene. Looked up from germline, CDR1 is LGHNA and CDR2 is YNFKEQ. CDR3 size: 15 residues. The CDR3 DNA reads TGTGCCAGCAGCCAAGCCGGCAGGATGAACACTGCAGCTTTCTTT. Protein sequence: CASSQAGRMNTAAFF.

In this sample, this clonotype turned up a few times. V and J are TRBV24-1 and TRBJ2-2; D perhaps matches TRBD1 (5 bases). CDR1 is KGHDR, CDR2 SFDVKD, per germline. The CDR3 consists of 14 residues. The V end lost 4 bases, the J end lost 5 bases, and 10 bases lay between the germline ends. This chain's CDR3 is CATSDPTATGELFF. CDR3 sequence (DNA): TGTGCCACCAGTGACCCGACAGCTACCGGGGAGCTGTTTTTT.

V is TRBV20-1 and J is TRBJ1-2, with unresolved D. Germline loops: CDR1 DFQATT, CDR2 SNEGSKA (reference sequence). The V and J ends lost 0 bases and 6 bases respectively, with 2 bases between them. This CDR3 has 10 residues. The CDR3 protein is CSARDNGYTF. In nucleotides, the CDR3 is TGCAGTGCTAGAGACAATGGCTACACCTTC.

V gene TRBV6-2 or TRBV6-3 combines with J gene TRBJ2-7, with D possibly matching TRBD1 (6 bases). Germline CDR1 MNHEY, CDR2 SVGEGT. Trimming stripped 4 bases from V and 5 bases from J, with 9 bases between. This CDR3 is 12 amino acids long. CDR3 loop: CASSSQGHEQYF. DNA of the CDR3: TGTGCCAGCAGTTCACAGGGCCACGAGCAGTACTTC.

Regarding this clonotype: An end of the junction does not agree with germline; a read error may underlie this. The chain links TRBV7-7 to TRBJ1-3; unclear D gene. The CDR3 covers 15 residues. Germline-derived CDR1 and CDR2 are SSHAT and FNYEAQ (reference sequence). DNA of the CDR3: TGTGCTAGCAGCTTGAATTTAGACTCTGGAAACACCATATATTTT. Translated, it gives CASSLNLDSGNTIYF.

This clonotype occurred a few times. The chain links TRBV24-1 to TRBJ2-2; D is unresolved. Trimming pared 4 bases from V and 5 bases from J, leaving 7 bases between. The CDR3 consists of 13 residues. Per germline, CDR1 KGHDR and CDR2 SFDVKD. CDR3 sequence: CATSDSGTGELFF. CDR3 nucleotides: TGTGCCACCAGTGACTCTGGGACCGGGGAGCTGTTTTTT.

The sample holds a few counts of this clonotype. The chain has TRBV7-9 and TRBJ1-5, with TRBD1 as a possible D gene (5 bases). The CDR3 covers 17 residues. Trimming cost V 1 base and J 2 bases, with 15 bases left between them. Germline V CDR1 and CDR2: SEHNR, FQNEAQ (reference sequence). The CDR3 region is CASSLGSEGDGNQPQHF. The CDR3 DNA sequence: TGTGCCAGCAGCTTAGGGTCTGAAGGGGATGGCAATCAGCCCCAGCATTTT.

With regard to this clonotype: Without the conserved terminal phenylalanine or tryptophan, this CDR3 likely stems from a read error. The chain links TRBV20-1 to TRBJ2-2; TRBD2 might be the D (5 bases). CDR1 DFQATT and CDR2 SNEGSKA come from the germline V gene (reference sequence). The CDR3 has 15 residues. Trimming shortened V by 0 bases and J by 0 bases, and 8 bases separated the two germline ends. CDR3 residues: CSARDERSNTGELFY. CDR3 coding DNA: TGCAGTGCTAGAGATGAGCGGTCGAACACCGGGGAGCTGTTTTAT.

V usage is TRBV12-3 or TRBV12-4 and J usage is TRBJ1-5; D gene ambiguous. V lost 5 bases and J lost 2, with 13 bases in between. CDR3 length: 15 residues. The CDR3 loop reads CASSPPLVGNQPQHF. CDR3 nucleotides: TGTGCCAGCAGTCCACCGTTAGTTGGCAATCAGCCCCAGCATTTT.

This chain joins TRBV9 and TRBJ2-3; 9 bases line up with TRBD2. This CDR3 is built from 18 residues. Germline values: CDR1 SGDLS, CDR2 YYNGEE. The V gene end was trimmed by 0 bases and the J gene end by 5 bases; junction bases not matched to a gene: 13. The CDR3 protein is CASSVGDQAGGWGDTQYF. The DNA for the CDR3 is TGTGCCAGCAGCGTAGGGGATCAAGCGGGAGGCTGGGGAGATACGCAGTATTTT.

In this sample, this clonotype turned up once. A junction boundary mismatches the germline segment, possibly from a read error. The V gene is TRBV5-3, the J gene TRBJ1-4, with 10 positions matching TRBD1. TRBV5-3 is identified as an open reading frame with a role that is uncertain. The CDR3 is made up of 15 amino acids. The CDR3 reads CASTRGQGTNEKLLF. The CDR3, as DNA: TGTGCCAGCACCAGGGGACAGGGGACTAATGAAAAACTGTTATTT.

The V gene is TRBV19, the J gene TRBJ1-5; 9 bases align to TRBD1. CDR3 length equals 17 residues. V dropped 0 bases and J dropped 4; count of bases not matched to a gene: 7. In germline, CDR1 is LNHDA, CDR2 SQIVND (reference sequence). The CDR3 DNA reads TGTGCCAGTAGTATAGACCTGAGGACAGGGGTAAATCAGCCCCAGCATTTT. It translates to CASSIDLRTGVNQPQHF.

Here the CDR3 DNA reads TGTGCCAGCAGCTTAGGACTAGCAGACGACGCCGGGGAGCTGTTTTTT. Translated, it gives CASSLGLADDAGELFF. The rearrangement links TRBV13 to TRBJ2-2, with a possible D match to TRBD2 (6 bases). Germline CDR1 reads PRHDT; CDR2 reads FYEKMQ (reference sequence). The germline V and J ends were trimmed by 0 bases and 6 bases, with 14 bases remaining between them. The CDR3 spans 16 residues.

The V and J genes are TRBV28 and TRBJ2-4; 8 positions agree with TRBD1. The germline V gene encodes CDR1 MDHEN and CDR2 SYDVKM. CDR3 length: 16 amino acids. The trim removed 5 bases at V and 7 bases at J, leaving 13 bases unmatched. The chain's CDR3 is CASSPIQAGQANIQYF. DNA of the CDR3: TGTGCCAGCAGTCCCATCCAGGCGGGACAGGCGAACATTCAGTACTTC.

There are a few counts of this clonotype. This sequence joins TRBV14 and TRBJ2-1; D is uncertain. Germline-derived CDR1 and CDR2 are SGHDN and FVKESK. The ends were cut back, 2 bases at V and 4 bases at J, with 6 bases in the middle. The CDR3 totals 13 residues. The DNA for the CDR3 is TGTGCCAGCAGCCAACCTCTTTACAATGAGCAGTTCTTC. This codes for CASSQPLYNEQFF.

The chain combines TRBV11-2 with TRBJ2-7, with 7 positions matching TRBD2. Germline V lookup: CDR1 SGHAT, CDR2 FQNNGV. The CDR3 totals 17 residues. J lost 6 bases, V lost 4 bases, and 18 bases had no gene match. The DNA of the CDR3 is TGTGCCAGCAGCTCTACGGAGCGGGACGGCGTTCAGGCCGAGCAGTACTTC. Amino acid sequence: CASSSTERDGVQAEQYF.

J is TRBJ2-7 and V is TRBV28; maybe TRBD2 (6 bases). Deletions cut 7 bases from V and 0 bases from J, with 19 bases between. The CDR3 runs to 16 residues. Germline V gives CDR1 MDHEN, CDR2 SYDVKM. The CDR3 protein is CASTPTVRGTSYEQYF. CDR3 DNA: TGTGCCAGCACCCCAACTGTCCGGGGGACCTCCTACGAGCAGTACTTC.

This clonotype came up a few times. Sequence at one end of the junction differs from germline and may be a read error. V is TRBV14 and J is TRBJ2-5, with 9 bases that match TRBD2. Germline V gene sequence: CDR1 SGHDN, CDR2 FVKESK. This CDR3 has 15 amino acids. CDR3 protein: CAGSQETSGQETQYF. The CDR3, as DNA: TGTGCCGGCAGCCAAGAGACTAGCGGACAAGAGACCCAGTACTTC.

The chain links TRBV12-3 or TRBV12-4 to TRBJ1-4; D unresolved. The CDR3 sequence is 15 residues long. Trimming took off 3 bases at V and 7 bases at J, with 15 bases between the two ends. The CDR3 region is CASSLNVGYGEKLFF. CDR3 DNA sequence: TGTGCCAGCAGTTTGAACGTGGGGTACGGTGAAAAACTGTTTTTT.

The chain recombines TRBV6-4 with TRBJ2-7, with TRBD1 matching over 8 bases. The CDR3 consists of 13 residues. V lost 10 bases, J lost 3 bases, and 8 bases stayed unmatched. CDR1 MRHNA and CDR2 SNTAGT come from the germline V gene. The CDR3 DNA follows: TGTGCCACTCCCCGGGACAGGTACTACGAGCAGTACTTC. It is translated as CATPRDRYYEQYF.

This clonotype was observed at least ten times. The chain has TRBV28 and TRBJ2-3; no firm D call. This CDR3 is built from 14 residues. The germline V gene has CDR1 MDHEN and CDR2 SYDVKM. Deletions cut 5 bases from V and 2 bases from J, with 11 bases between. This CDR3 reads CASSRALNTDTQYF. The CDR3 DNA reads TGTGCCAGCAGTAGGGCCCTGAACACAGATACGCAGTATTTT. Supplemented by reference TRBV28 and TRBJ2-3, the full variable domain reads DVKVTQSSRYLVKRTGEKVFLECVQDMDHENMFWYRQDPGLGLRLIYFSYDVKMKEKGDIPEGYSVSREKKERFSLILESASTNQTSMYLCASSRALNTDTQYFGPGTRLTVL.